This T cell receptor (beta chain) derives from a study of T cell repertoires in cytomegalovirus infection. Overall study: HLA-B-restricted CMV epitopes that are well studied were used alongside recently identified HLA-C-restricted ones. Public signatures in TCR beta pointed to CMV infection and matching HLA type.

Overall study results and limits: CMV-specific TCR beta clonotypes restricted by HLA-C were the ones dominating the ex vivo response. Adding up the frequency of public TCR beta families identified people who carried CMV plus the relevant HLA.

This CDR3 has 18 amino acids. Germline CDR1 reads MNHNY; CDR2 reads SVGAGI (reference sequence). Trimming removed 0 bases from V and 0 bases from J, with 15 bases in between. Of note for this clonotype: Its antigen remains unknown.

Each CDR3 protein is one row after TCRdb ran MiXCR on the reads. The sample has a few hundred thousand distinct CDR3 sequences, around 20% seen once; the top ten hold roughly a fifth. Sequencing was performed on cultured PBMCs, taken from culture after CMV antigen stimulation. This clonotype was obtained from a human donor in good health (CMV status not recorded). Some clones in this sample may be carry-over from other donors' samples. V usage is TRBV6-6 and J usage is TRBJ1-3; D is undetermined. This CDR3 reads CASSYSSSERSSGNTIYF. DNA for the CDR3: TGTGCCAGCAGTTACTCGTCTTCGGAACGCAGCTCTGGAAACACCATATATTTT.